This T cell receptor (beta chain) appears in the sequencing data of a study of T-cell reconstitution after alpha-beta-depleted transplantation in children. Unique molecular identifiers featured in how the TCRbeta library was prepared. TCRdb fed the PCR reads into MiXCR, producing one record per CDR3 protein. The repertoire holds roughly 310,000 distinct CDR3 sequences, with 20% to 30% as singletons. In its sample, this clonotype was seen a few times. Its target is not known. Findings of the study overall: Certain patients had high TCRbeta diversity at day 60, and it came from recipient T cells and thymic progenitors that survived.

Germline V gene sequence: CDR1 KGHSH, CDR2 LQKENI. Between the trimmed V and J ends, which lost 0 bases and 7 bases, there was a span of 7 bases. This CDR3 comprises 12 residues. V is TRBV18 and J is TRBJ2-7; D is unresolved. The specimen comprised PBMCs, mostly from graft donor cells, sampled 180 days after TCRalphabeta/CD19-depleted stem cell transplant. The sequence was collected from a male patient aged 10-17 years who had a stem cell transplant for acute lymphoblastic leukemia, so the T cells may come from the graft donor. Here the CDR3 reads CASSPPGIEQYF. As DNA, the CDR3 is TGTGCCAGCTCACCACCGGGCATAGAGCAGTACTTC.